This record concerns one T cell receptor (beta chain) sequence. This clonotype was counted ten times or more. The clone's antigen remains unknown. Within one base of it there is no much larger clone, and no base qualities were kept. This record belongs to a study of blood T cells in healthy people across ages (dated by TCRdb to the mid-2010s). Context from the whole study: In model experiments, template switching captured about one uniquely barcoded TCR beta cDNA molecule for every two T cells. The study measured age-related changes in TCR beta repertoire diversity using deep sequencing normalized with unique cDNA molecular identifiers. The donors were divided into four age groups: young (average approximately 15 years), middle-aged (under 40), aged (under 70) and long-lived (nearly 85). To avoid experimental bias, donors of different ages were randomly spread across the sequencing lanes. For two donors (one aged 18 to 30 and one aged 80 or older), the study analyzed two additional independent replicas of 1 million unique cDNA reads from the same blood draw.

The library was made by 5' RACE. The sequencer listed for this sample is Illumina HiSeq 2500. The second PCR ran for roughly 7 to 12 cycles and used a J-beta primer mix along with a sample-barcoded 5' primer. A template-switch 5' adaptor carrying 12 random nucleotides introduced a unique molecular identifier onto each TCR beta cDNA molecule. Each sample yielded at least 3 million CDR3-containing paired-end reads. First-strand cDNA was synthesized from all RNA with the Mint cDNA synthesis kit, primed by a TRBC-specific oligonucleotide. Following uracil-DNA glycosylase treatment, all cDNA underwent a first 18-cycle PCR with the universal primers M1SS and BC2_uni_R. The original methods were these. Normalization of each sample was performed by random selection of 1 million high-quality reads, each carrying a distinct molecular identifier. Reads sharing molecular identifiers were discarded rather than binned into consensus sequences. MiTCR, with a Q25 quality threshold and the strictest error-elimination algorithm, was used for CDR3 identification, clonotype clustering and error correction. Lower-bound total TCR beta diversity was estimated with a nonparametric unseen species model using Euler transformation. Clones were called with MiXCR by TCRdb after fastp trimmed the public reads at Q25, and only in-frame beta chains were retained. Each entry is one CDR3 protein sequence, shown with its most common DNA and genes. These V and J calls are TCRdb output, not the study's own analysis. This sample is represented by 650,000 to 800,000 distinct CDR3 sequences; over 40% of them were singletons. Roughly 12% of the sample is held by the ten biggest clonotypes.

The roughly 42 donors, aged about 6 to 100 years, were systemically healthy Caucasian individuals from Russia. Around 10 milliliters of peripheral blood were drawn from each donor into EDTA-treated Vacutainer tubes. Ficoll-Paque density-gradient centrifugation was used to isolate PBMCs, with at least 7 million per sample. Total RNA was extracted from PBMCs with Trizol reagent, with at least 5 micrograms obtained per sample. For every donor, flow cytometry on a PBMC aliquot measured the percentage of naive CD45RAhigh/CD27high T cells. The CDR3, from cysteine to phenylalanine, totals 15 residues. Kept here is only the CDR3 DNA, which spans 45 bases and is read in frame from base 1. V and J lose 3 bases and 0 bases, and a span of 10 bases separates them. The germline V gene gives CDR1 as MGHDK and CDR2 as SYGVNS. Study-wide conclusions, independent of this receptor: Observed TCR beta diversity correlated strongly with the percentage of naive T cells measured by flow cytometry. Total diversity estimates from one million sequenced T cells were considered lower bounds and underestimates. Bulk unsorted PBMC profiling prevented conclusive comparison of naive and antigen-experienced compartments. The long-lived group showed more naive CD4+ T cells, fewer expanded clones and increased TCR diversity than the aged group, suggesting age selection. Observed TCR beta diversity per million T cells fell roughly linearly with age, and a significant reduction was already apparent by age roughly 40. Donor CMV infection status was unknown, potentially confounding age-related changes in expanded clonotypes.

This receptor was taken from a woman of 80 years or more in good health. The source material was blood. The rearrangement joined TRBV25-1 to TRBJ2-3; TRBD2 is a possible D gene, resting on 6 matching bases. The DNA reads TGTGCCAGCAGTGATAAGGAGGGCAGCACAGATACGCAGTATTTT. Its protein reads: CASSDKEGSTDTQYF.